This TCR beta chain is drawn from a study of blood T cell repertoires in COVID-19. V dropped 2 bases and J dropped 7 bases, with 13 bases sitting between them. In germline, CDR1 is SGHNT, CDR2 YYREEE (reference sequence). This CDR3 has 15 residues. Study processing details: Reference gene primer amplification gave estimated nucleated cell counts. The protocol was immunoSEQ multiplex PCR, while the TCRdb copy is restricted to in-frame clones and leaves out a portion. D and trimming were read from the DNA, whereas the V and J calls and clone size are those reported in that table. The data show about 140,000 clones, 80% to 85% seen once.

V is TRBV5-4 and J is TRBJ1-6, with D maybe TRBD1 (5 bases). This TCR derives from a human donor in a cohort sampled during active COVID-19. The sample was peripheral blood. CDR3 residues: CASSLSDGGNSPLHF. The CDR3 DNA sequence: TGTGCCAGCAGCTTAAGCGACGGGGGGAATTCACCCCTCCACTTT.